The clone carrying this T cell receptor (beta chain) was recorded a few times. Antigen: not known. Stable hyperthyroidism: no ophthalmopathy progression over 18 months of follow-up. Reasons for excluding patients were uncontrolled infection, other autoimmune disease, pregnancy or lactation. V dropped 2 bases and J dropped 7; count of bases not matched to a gene: 3. From germline, CDR1 is SGHTA and CDR2 FQGTGA. The CDR3 is 14 residues long. From RNA transcripts, TCR beta CDR3 regions were amplified. During a first-round RT-PCR of the TCR CDR3, the HTBI primer set was used. MiXCR was run by TCRdb on the multiplex PCR reads, yielding one entry per CDR3 protein. The data hold around 200,000 distinct CDR3 sequences, with approximately 20% observed a single time. This sample is part of a study of T cells in Graves' hyperthyroidism and ophthalmopathy. Study outcomes and limitations: A model of 13 V-J pairs discriminated ophthalmopathy from stable hyperthyroidism.

The rearrangement links TRBV7-3 to TRBJ2-1, with 9 positions matching TRBD1. Material: blood. The clonotype comes from a man aged 35-49 years with Graves' hyperthyroidism. The CDR3 nucleotides read TGTGCCAGCAGCTTAGGGACAGGGTCTAATGAGCAGTTCTTC. This translates into CASSLGTGSNEQFF.